The rows below give T cell receptor beta chains drawn from one sample of a study of shared clonotypes between healthy human individuals. Clones were read by immunoSEQ multiplex PCR, and TCRdb kept only the in-frame ones, dropping some. The table has about 1.5 million clones, roughly 98% seen once. Sequencing was performed on naive CD4+ T cells sorted from blood. These TCRs come from a man aged 30 to 45 in good health. Each CDR3 is given with its conserved first and last residue. A D gene is named only where the DNA matches it firmly.

j_gene,len,d_gene,v_gene,CDR3aa
TRBJ2-1,16,.,TRBV5-1,CASSPGIGQPYNEQFF
TRBJ1-2,14,.,TRBV5-1,CASSLAGGDYGYTF
TRBJ2-3,15,TRBD2,TRBV5-1,CASSGAGASTDTQYF
TRBJ2-3,16,TRBD2,TRBV9,CASSVGLAGAEDTQYF
TRBJ2-1,15,.,TRBV5-6,CASSFLSRATSEQFF
TRBJ1-4,17,.,TRBV9,CASSGAEGLATNEKLFF
TRBJ1-5,16,.,TRBV27,CASSLLSGYSNQPQHF
TRBJ2-7,12,TRBD2,TRBV27,CAERDPTYEQYF
TRBJ2-3,12,.,TRBV5-4,CASSWGADTQYF
TRBJ2-7,14,.,TRBV18,CASSRGGLSDEQYF
TRBJ1-2,15,.,TRBV5-1,CASSSSGRWDYGYTF
TRBJ2-1,17,TRBD2,TRBV5-4,CASSLSARLAEGIEQFF
TRBJ2-7,16,TRBD2,TRBV11-2,CASSREVLAGPYEQYF
TRBJ2-7,14,.,TRBV6-5,CASSYLRGSYEQYF
TRBJ1-5,13,.,TRBV19,CASRNRGNQPQHF
TRBJ1-2,14,.,TRBV14,CASSRDLSHYGYTF
TRBJ1-1,12,.,TRBV28,CASTPRSTEAFF
TRBJ2-7,17,TRBD2,TRBV11-1,CASSLIVWTSGTYEQYF
TRBJ1-5,13,.,TRBV6-5,CASSLIKYQPQHF
TRBJ2-1,15,TRBD1,TRBV5-6,CASSIYRDRDNEQFF
TRBJ1-1,15,TRBD1,TRBV6-1,CASSVYRGLNTEAFF
TRBJ2-7,16,TRBD1,TRBV10-3,CATDNGLGQGSYEQYF
TRBJ2-2,15,.,TRBV6-1,CASSEFDRITGELFF
TRBJ2-1,15,TRBD2,TRBV7-9,CASSFGGRADNEQFF
TRBJ1-1,16,.,TRBV6-6,CASSYPMGHTNTEAFF
TRBJ1-3,16,TRBD1,TRBV19,CASSRRTGNSGNTIYF
TRBJ1-3,15,.,TRBV28,CASSESPTVGNTIYF
TRBJ2-6,17,.,TRBV15,CATSRVSGVPGANVLTF
TRBJ1-2,17,.,TRBV4-1,CASSVPGPGASNYGYTF
TRBJ2-1,17,.,TRBV29-1,CSVKVGQTLWGNNEQFF
TRBJ1-3,12,.,TRBV7-9,CASTQVGNTIYF
TRBJ1-1,15,.,TRBV11-2,CASSLGGTPQGEAFF
TRBJ2-2,13,.,TRBV9,CASSSAGTGELFF
TRBJ2-7,16,.,TRBV11-2,CASSPRGIESAYEQYF
TRBJ2-2,15,TRBD2,TRBV28,CASSLDGRAGGELFF
TRBJ2-1,15,TRBD1,TRBV9,CASSASGTAVNEQFF
TRBJ2-7,13,TRBD1,TRBV29-1,CSIRTGGSYEQYF
TRBJ2-1,11,.,TRBV29-1,CSVDWSNEQFF
TRBJ2-1,13,.,TRBV29-1,CSVGDSSYNEQFF
TRBJ1-5,15,.,TRBV27,CASSPSGGRNQPQHF
TRBJ2-1,18,TRBD2,TRBV5-1,CASSPGLAGWGSYNEQFF
TRBJ1-1,14,.,TRBV6-5,CASSRGVVNSEAFF